This TCR beta chain came from a study of OX40 agonist ivuxolimab in advanced cancers. Across the study: At 0.01 to 10 mg/kg, ivuxolimab was administered intravenously to patients every 2 weeks. Earlier anti-PD-1, anti-PD-L1 or anti-CTLA-4 therapy was permitted; less than 50% had received some. Overall study results and limits: Expansion of clones was among the lowest in partial responders at 0.1-3.0 mg/kg.

Comments on this clone: As yet, its antigen is unknown.

After removal of 0 bases from V and 6 bases from J, the junction contained 8 bases not matched to a gene. Per germline, CDR1 SGHNT and CDR2 YYREEE (reference sequence). This CDR3 is built from 15 residues. With autoimmune disease history or systemic immunosuppression, patients were excluded. The table came from immunoSEQ multiplex PCR; TCRdb's copy has only in-frame clones and leaves some out. The data hold about 93,000 clones, with roughly 94% observed a single time. V is TRBV5-4 and J is TRBJ1-1; 7 nucleotides agree with TRBD1. The sequence was collected from an adult with an advanced solid tumor such as melanoma, head and neck, liver or kidney cancer. Sequenced material: CD4+ or CD8+ T cells sorted from blood, taken in a trial of the OX40 agonist ivuxolimab. CDR3 nucleotides: TGTGCCAGCAGCTTGGCCTACGGGACAGAGGCTGAAGCTTTCTTT. It translates to CASSLAYGTEAEAFF.